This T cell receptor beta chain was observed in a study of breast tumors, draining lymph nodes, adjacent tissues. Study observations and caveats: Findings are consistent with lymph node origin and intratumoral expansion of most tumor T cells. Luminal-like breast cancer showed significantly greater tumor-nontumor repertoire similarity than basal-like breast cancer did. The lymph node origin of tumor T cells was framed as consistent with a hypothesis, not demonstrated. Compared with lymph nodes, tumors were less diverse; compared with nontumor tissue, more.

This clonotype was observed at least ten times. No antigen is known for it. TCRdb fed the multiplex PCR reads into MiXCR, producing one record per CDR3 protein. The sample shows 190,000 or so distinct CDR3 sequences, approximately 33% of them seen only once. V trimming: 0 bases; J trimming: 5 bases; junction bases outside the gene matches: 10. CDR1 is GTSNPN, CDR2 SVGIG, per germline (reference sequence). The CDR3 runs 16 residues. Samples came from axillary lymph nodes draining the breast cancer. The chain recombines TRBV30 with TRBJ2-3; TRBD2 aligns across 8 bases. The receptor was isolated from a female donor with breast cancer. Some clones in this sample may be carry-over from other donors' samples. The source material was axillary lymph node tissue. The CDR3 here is CAWSVGIAGWGDTQYF. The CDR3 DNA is TGTGCCTGGAGTGTAGGGATAGCGGGATGGGGAGATACGCAGTATTTT. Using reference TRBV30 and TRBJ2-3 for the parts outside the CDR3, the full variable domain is SQTIHQWPATLVQPVGSPLSLECTVEGTSNPNLYWYRQAAGRGLQLLFYSVGIGQISSEVPQNLSASRPQDRQFILSSKKLLLSDSGFYLCAWSVGIAGWGDTQYFGPGTRLTVL.